This T cell receptor (beta chain) appears in the sequencing data of a study of blood T cell repertoires in COVID-19. Sequencing was performed with immunoSEQ multiplex PCR; in TCRdb, only in-frame clones are kept and a portion is missing. The data contain approximately 290,000 clones, around 85% of them singletons. The specimen sequenced was peripheral blood. This clonotype was sampled from a human donor with COVID-19, enrolled during active disease. The donor label of this sample is uncertain.

CDR3 bases: TGTGCCAGCAGTTCGGACAACACCCCTGGTCGGGAGACCCAGTACTTC. Its translation is CASSSDNTPGRETQYF. The V call is TRBV28, the J call TRBJ2-5, with D possibly being TRBD1 (5 bases). The CDR3 is made up of 16 amino acids. Germline loops: CDR1 MDHEN, CDR2 SYDVKM. V was shortened by 4 bases and J by 5 bases, with 20 bases between the two germline ends.